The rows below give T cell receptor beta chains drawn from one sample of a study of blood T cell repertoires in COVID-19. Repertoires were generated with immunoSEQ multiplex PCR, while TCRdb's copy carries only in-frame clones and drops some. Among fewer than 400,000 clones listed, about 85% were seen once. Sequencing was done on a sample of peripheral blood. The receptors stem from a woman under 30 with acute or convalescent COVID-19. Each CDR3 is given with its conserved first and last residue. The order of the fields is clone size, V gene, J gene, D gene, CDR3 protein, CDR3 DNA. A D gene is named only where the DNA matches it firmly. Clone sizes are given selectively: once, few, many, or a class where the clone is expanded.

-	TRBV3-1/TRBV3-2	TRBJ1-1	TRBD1	CASSQWTGRGAFF	TGTGCCAGCAGCCAGTGGACAGGTCGGGGAGCTTTCTTT
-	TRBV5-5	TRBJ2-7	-	CASSPGQSYEQYF	TGTGCCAGCAGCCCGGGACAAAGCTACGAGCAGTACTTC
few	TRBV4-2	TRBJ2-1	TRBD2	CASSPHSGGADNEQFF	TGTGCCAGCAGCCCCCATAGCGGGGGGGCCGATAATGAGCAGTTCTTC
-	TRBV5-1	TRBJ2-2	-	CASSLSGLGTGELFF	TGCGCCAGCAGCTTATCGGGGTTGGGCACCGGGGAGCTGTTTTTT
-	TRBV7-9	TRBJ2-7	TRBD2	CASSLGGLGDYEQYF	TGTGCCAGCAGCTTGGGGGGACTAGGGGACTACGAGCAGTACTTC
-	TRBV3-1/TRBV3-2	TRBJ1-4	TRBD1	CASSPTISGTVNEKLFF	TGTGCCAGCAGCCCCACAATATCCGGGACAGTTAATGAAAAACTGTTTTTT
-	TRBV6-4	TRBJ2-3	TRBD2	CASSLAGGTDTQYF	TGTGCCAGCAGTCTAGCGGGAGGTACAGATACGCAGTATTTT
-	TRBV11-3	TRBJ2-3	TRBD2	CASSWGLAGADTQYF	TGTGCCAGCAGCTGGGGACTAGCGGGAGCAGATACGCAGTATTTT
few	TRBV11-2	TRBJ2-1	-	CASSPRTINEQFF	TGTGCCAGCAGCCCCAGGACTATCAATGAGCAGTTCTTC
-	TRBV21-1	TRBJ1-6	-	CASSKLPIARPERAEYNSPLHF	TGTGCCAGCAGCAAGTTACCCATAGCCCGTCCGGAGCGAGCCGAATATAATTCACCCCTCCACTTT
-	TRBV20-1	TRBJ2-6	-	CSASYGANVLTF	TGCAGTGCTAGTTATGGGGCCAACGTCCTGACTTTC
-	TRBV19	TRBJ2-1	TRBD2	CASSIQAGSAYNEQFF	TGTGCCAGTAGTATACAAGCGGGAAGTGCCTACAATGAGCAGTTCTTC
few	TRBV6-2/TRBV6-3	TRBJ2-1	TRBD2	CASSPPRLAGINNEQFF	TGTGCCAGCAGTCCACCTCGGCTAGCGGGGATAAACAATGAGCAGTTCTTC
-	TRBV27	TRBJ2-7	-	CASSFFGDEQYF	TGTGCCAGCAGTTTTTTCGGGGACGAGCAGTACTTC
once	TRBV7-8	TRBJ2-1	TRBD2	CASSSATIAGATEQFF	TGTGCCAGCAGCTCGGCCACCATAGCGGGAGCCACTGAGCAGTTCTTC
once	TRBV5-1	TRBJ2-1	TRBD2	CASSPAVSSGRGNEQFF	TGCGCCAGCAGCCCAGCTGTGAGTAGCGGGAGGGGCAATGAGCAGTTCTTC
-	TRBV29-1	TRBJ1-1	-	CSVEGLGGATEAFF	TGCAGCGTTGAGGGTTTAGGAGGGGCTACTGAAGCTTTCTTT
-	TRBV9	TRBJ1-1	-	CASSVAGGDKWNTEAFF	TGTGCCAGCAGCGTAGCCGGGGGGGACAAGTGGAACACTGAAGCTTTCTTT
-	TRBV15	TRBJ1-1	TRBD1	CATSRDFGTGEFGTEAFF	TGTGCCACCAGCAGAGATTTCGGGACAGGGGAATTTGGCACTGAAGCTTTCTTT
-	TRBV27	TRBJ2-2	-	CASSLWQSANTGELFF	TGTGCCAGCAGTTTATGGCAAAGCGCGAACACCGGGGAGCTGTTTTTT
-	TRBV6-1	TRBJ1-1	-	CASSEMGLEAFF	TGTGCCAGCAGTGAAATGGGACTTGAAGCTTTCTTT
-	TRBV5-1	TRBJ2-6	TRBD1	CASSLDRGSGANVLTF	TGCGCCAGCAGCTTGGACAGGGGCTCTGGGGCCAACGTCCTGACTTTC
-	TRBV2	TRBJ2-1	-	CASSEALQVYNEQFF	TGTGCCAGCAGTGAAGCGCTTCAGGTTTACAATGAGCAGTTCTTC
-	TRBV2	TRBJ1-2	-	CASKGGDGLYGYTF	TGTGCCAGTAAAGGAGGAGACGGACTCTATGGCTACACCTTC
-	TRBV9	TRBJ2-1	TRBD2	CASSVAGGDNEQFF	TGTGCCAGCAGCGTAGCGGGGGGGGACAATGAGCAGTTCTTC
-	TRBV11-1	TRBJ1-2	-	CASSPGRGGYGYTF	TGTGCCAGCAGCCCCGGGAGGGGAGGCTATGGCTACACCTTC
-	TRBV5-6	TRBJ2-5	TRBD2	CASTSRGEAGGTQETQYF	TGTGCCAGCACCTCCCGGGGCGAGGCGGGGGGGACTCAAGAGACCCAGTACTTC
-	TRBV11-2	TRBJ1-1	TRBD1	CASSIRTGTGGAYTEAFF	TGTGCCAGCAGCATCCGGACCGGGACAGGGGGCGCTTACACTGAAGCTTTCTTT
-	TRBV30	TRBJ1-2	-	CALNRERDYGYTF	TGTGCATTGAACAGGGAGAGGGACTATGGCTACACCTTC
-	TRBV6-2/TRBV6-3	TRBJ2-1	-	CASSSQEQFF	TGTGCCAGCAGTTCGCAGGAGCAGTTCTTC
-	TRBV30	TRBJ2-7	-	CAWTPRGSYEQYF	TGTGCCTGGACCCCACGGGGGTCCTACGAGCAGTACTTC
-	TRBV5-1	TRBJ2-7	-	CASSDSPGTSYEQYF	TGCGCCAGCAGTGACTCCCCCGGAACCTCCTACGAGCAGTACTTC
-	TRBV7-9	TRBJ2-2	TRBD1	CASSPIDRGRLSGELFF	TGTGCCAGCAGCCCGATCGACAGGGGGCGTTTGAGCGGGGAGCTGTTTTTT
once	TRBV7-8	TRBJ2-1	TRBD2	CASSLGGTSNEQFF	TGTGCCAGCAGCTTAGGGGGGACTAGTAATGAGCAGTTCTTC
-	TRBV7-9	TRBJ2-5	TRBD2	CASSQRQAGETQYF	TGTGCCAGCAGCCAAAGACAAGCGGGGGAGACCCAGTACTTC
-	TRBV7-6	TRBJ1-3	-	CASSLATGGNTIYF	TGTGCCAGCAGCTTAGCCACGGGAGGAAACACCATATATTTT
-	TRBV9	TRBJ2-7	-	CASSAYGDSTYEQYF	TGTGCCAGCAGCGCCTACGGGGATAGTACTTACGAGCAGTACTTC
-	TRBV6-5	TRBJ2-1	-	CASSSEFRTANEQFF	TGTGCCAGCAGTTCCGAGTTTCGGACAGCCAATGAACAGTTCTTC
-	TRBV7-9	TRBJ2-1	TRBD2	CASSFFSLAGGQRNNEQFF	TGTGCCAGCAGCTTTTTTTCACTAGCGGGGGGCCAAAGAAACAATGAGCAGTTCTTC
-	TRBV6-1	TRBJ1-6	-	CASSDRGSYNSPLHF	TGTGCCAGCAGTGACAGGGGCTCCTATAATTCACCCCTCCACTTT
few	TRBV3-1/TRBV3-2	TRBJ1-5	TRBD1	CASSQGTGDQPQHF	TGTGCCAGCAGTCAGGGGACAGGGGATCAGCCCCAGCATTTT
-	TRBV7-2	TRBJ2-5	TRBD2	CASSLGLAEGTQYF	TGTGCCAGCAGCTTAGGACTAGCGGAGGGGACCCAGTACTTC